At least ten counts were recorded for the clone carrying this T cell receptor beta chain. This record comes from a study of T cells in Graves' hyperthyroidism and ophthalmopathy. From RNA transcripts, TCR beta CDR3 regions were amplified. HTBI primers were the set used in a first-round RT-PCR of the TCR CDR3. TCRdb processed the multiplex PCR reads anew with MiXCR; each CDR3 protein has one entry. This table holds roughly 630,000 distinct CDR3 sequences, around 14% found once. CDR3 length: 16 residues. V was pared by 0 bases and J by 0 bases, with 12 bases between. The germline V gene encodes CDR1 ENHRY and CDR2 SYGVKD. It was considered stable Graves' hyperthyroidism when ophthalmopathy did not progress within 18 months. Clinical symptoms, serum thyroxine and TRAb, thyroid ultrasound and orbital computed tomography together formed the diagnostic basis.

This TCR was sampled from a woman aged 30 to 39 with Graves' hyperthyroidism. The sequencing input was blood. V gene TRBV10-3 combines with J gene TRBJ2-7; D is undetermined. The CDR3: CAISESVGRSSYEQYF. The CDR3 DNA follows: TGTGCCATCAGTGAGTCGGTGGGAAGAAGCTCCTACGAGCAGTACTTC.